The 19 T cell receptor beta chains reported below all come from one sample, sequenced in a study of T-cell memory formation after mild COVID-19. TCRdb recomputed calls from the 5' RACE reads with MiXCR, one row per CDR3 protein. The sample yields hundreds of thousands of distinct CDR3 sequences, 20% to 30% seen once. The sequenced sample consisted of PBMCs or a T cell subset sorted from them (not recorded which). These receptors were taken from an adult woman who had mild COVID-19 (a few samples of this study predate the infection). Cell type and time point are not known.

This clonotype has a handful of counts. The rearrangement uses TRBV12-3 or TRBV12-4 and TRBJ2-3; 8 positions match TRBD2. V dropped 5 bases and J dropped 6; count of bases not matched to a gene: 10. This CDR3 is built from 15 residues. CDR3 residues: CASSAPGLVMDTQYF. The CDR3 coding sequence is TGTGCCAGCAGTGCACCGGGACTAGTTATGGATACGCAGTATTTT.

This clonotype appeared a few times. J is TRBJ1-1 and V is TRBV7-2, with TRBD1 matching over 7 bases. CDR3 length: 14 residues. J was trimmed by 3 bases and V by 4 bases; bases with no gene match: 5. Germline V lookup: CDR1 SGHTA, CDR2 FQGNSA. The CDR3 DNA sequence: TGTGCCAGCAGCTCACAGGGGACACACACTGAAGCTTTCTTT. Translation gives CASSSQGTHTEAFF.

In this sample, this clonotype turned up many times. The chain recombines TRBV7-6 with TRBJ2-5, with D tentatively TRBD2 (6 bases). V was cut by 1 base and J by 4 bases, with 16 bases left in between. Per the germline V gene, CDR1 is SGHVS and CDR2 is FNYEAQ. This CDR3 is 16 amino acids long. As DNA, the CDR3 is TGTGCCAGCAGCTTAGACCCCGGGAGTCAGCTAGAGACCCAGTACTTC. It codes for CASSLDPGSQLETQYF. The full variable domain, its missing parts supplied by reference TRBV7-6 and TRBJ2-5, is GAGVSQSPRYKVTKRGQDVALRCDPISGHVSLYWYRQALGQGPEFLTYFNYEAQQDKSGLPNDRFSAERPEGSISTLTIQRTEQRDSAMYRCASSLDPGSQLETQYFGPGTRLLVL.

This clonotype occurred a few times. The rearrangement joins TRBV5-1 to TRBJ2-7; 8 bases line up with TRBD1. CDR1 is SGHRS, CDR2 YFSETQ, per germline. The CDR3 consists of 15 residues. V trimming: 2 bases; J trimming: 2 bases; junction bases outside the gene matches: 6. This CDR3 is CASSLGRQGPYEQYF. In nucleotides, the CDR3 is TGCGCCAGCAGCTTAGGAAGACAGGGGCCCTACGAGCAGTACTTC.

The rearrangement uses TRBV5-6 and TRBJ2-3; 12 bases line up with TRBD2. The CDR3 has 15 amino acids. The V gene end was trimmed by 4 bases and the J gene end by 3 bases; junction bases not matched to a gene: 3. CDR1 and CDR2 from the germline V gene are SGHDT and YYEEEE. This chain's CDR3 is CASSQGLAGTDTQYF. The CDR3, as DNA: TGTGCCAGCAGCCAAGGACTAGCGGGGACAGATACGCAGTATTTT.

This clonotype was seen more than once but under ten times. V gene TRBV25-1 combines with J gene TRBJ1-2; a weak D match, TRBD1 (5 bases). Trimming cost V 2 bases and J 4 bases, with 11 bases left between them. This CDR3 has 14 amino acids. Germline V lookup: CDR1 MGHDK, CDR2 SYGVNS. In DNA, the CDR3 is TGTGCCAGCAGTGAACAGGGCCGGGCCTATGGCTACACCTTC. It translates to CASSEQGRAYGYTF.

This clonotype has just a few counts. This chain joins TRBV3-1 and TRBJ2-3; 7 positions agree with TRBD2. The junction had 5 bases not matched to a gene; V was cut back by 0 bases and J by 2 bases. This CDR3 contains 16 residues. The germline gives CDR1 LGHDT, CDR2 YNNKEL (reference sequence). The CDR3 DNA follows: TGTGCCAGCAGCCAAGATCCGGGGGGTGCCACAGATACGCAGTATTTT. Translating it yields CASSQDPGGATDTQYF.

A few counts support this clonotype. The chain couples TRBV27 to TRBJ2-1; TRBD2 aligns across 12 bases. The CDR3 consists of 16 residues. Germline V gene sequence: CDR1 MNHEY, CDR2 SMNVEV (reference sequence). Losses at the gene ends were 2 bases for V and 5 bases for J; bases not matched to a gene: 4. The CDR3 loop reads CASSLTGLAGHNEQFF. DNA of the CDR3: TGTGCCAGCAGTTTAACAGGACTAGCGGGGCACAATGAGCAGTTCTTC.

This clonotype was found a few times. The chain's CDR3 is CAISEFAGYNEQFF. The CDR3, as DNA: TGTGCCATCAGTGAGTTCGCAGGGTACAATGAGCAGTTCTTC. The J gene is TRBJ2-1, the V gene TRBV10-3; tentative D call: TRBD1 (5 bases). This CDR3 spans 14 amino acids. V lost 1 base and J 4 bases, leaving 8 bases between the germline ends. Germline CDR1 and CDR2: ENHRY and SYGVKD.

This chain joins TRBV27 and TRBJ2-5; D is possibly TRBD1 or TRBD2 (5 bases each). The CDR3 contains 16 residues. Germline CDR1 reads MNHEY; CDR2 reads SMNVEV (reference sequence). Trimming left V 0 bases short and J 5 bases short, with 16 bases between. The CDR3 coding sequence is TGTGCCAGCAGTTTATCAGCCGGGACGGCGAGGGAGACCCAGTACTTC. This codes for CASSLSAGTARETQYF.

This chain uses TRBV7-2 with TRBJ1-1, with no clear D. V lost 5 bases and J lost 0, with 10 bases in between. Germline CDR1 is SGHTA and CDR2 is FQGNSA. There are 14 residues in the CDR3. This chain's CDR3 is CASSRPPMNTEAFF. CDR3 nucleotide sequence: TGTGCCAGCAGCCGCCCGCCCATGAACACTGAAGCTTTCTTT.

This chain links TRBV5-5 with TRBJ1-1, with a weak D call TRBD1 (6 bases). The CDR3 is 15 amino acids. V was trimmed by 1 base and J by 5 bases, leaving 15 bases between them. Germline V gene lookup returns CDR1 SGHKS and CDR2 YYEKEE (reference sequence). CDR3: CASSLMGAPGTEAFF. Here the CDR3 DNA reads TGTGCCAGCAGCTTGATGGGGGCGCCGGGGACTGAAGCTTTCTTT.

This CDR3 is CASRTGEGTQYF. For the CDR3, the DNA is TGTGCCAGTAGGACCGGAGAGGGTACGCAGTATTTT. The J gene is TRBJ2-3, the V gene TRBV19, with D possibly TRBD2 on 5 matching bases. The length of the CDR3 is 12 residues. CDR1 and CDR2 (germline): LNHDA, SQIVND (reference sequence). V gave up 6 bases and J gave up 8 bases, with 12 bases separating them.

This clonotype has more than one count but fewer than ten. The V and J genes are TRBV5-1 and TRBJ2-1; 10 positions agree with TRBD1. Per the germline V gene, CDR1 is SGHRS and CDR2 is YFSETQ. The trim removed 4 bases at V and 8 bases at J, leaving 24 bases unmatched. The CDR3 loop spans 20 amino acids. CDR3 bases: TGCGCCAGCAGCCGTAAACCGGGACAGGGGACCACATACCACTTGGATGAGCAGTTCTTC. It codes for CASSRKPGQGTTYHLDEQFF.

The rearrangement uses TRBV6-5 and TRBJ2-2, with TRBD2 matching over 7 bases. The CDR3 totals 17 residues. Germline CDR1 and CDR2: MNHEY and SVGAGI. V was pared by 2 bases and J by 0 bases, with 6 bases of the junction left unmatched. CDR3 sequence: CASSYGLADANTGELFF. DNA for the CDR3: TGTGCCAGCAGTTACGGTCTAGCGGACGCGAACACCGGGGAGCTGTTTTTT.

The CDR3 loop reads CASSLALTGADTQYF. Here the CDR3 DNA reads TGTGCCAGCAGCTTAGCCCTGACAGGGGCAGATACGCAGTATTTT. The genes are TRBV7-3 and TRBJ2-3; the match to TRBD1 covers 8 bases. Looked up from germline, CDR1 is SGHTA and CDR2 is FQGTGA. There are 15 residues in the CDR3. The V and J ends lost 2 bases and 4 bases, in that order; junction bases with no gene match: 5. Full variable domain (missing parts from reference TRBV7-3 and TRBJ2-3): GAGVSQTPSNKVTEKGKYVELRCDPISGHTALYWYRQSLGQGPEFLIYFQGTGAADDSGLPNDRFFAVRPEGSVSTLKIQRTERGDSAVYLCASSLALTGADTQYFGPGTRLTVL.

The chain uses TRBV21-1 and TRBJ2-3; the D call in the table, TRBD2, was not verified against the DNA. TRBV21-1 is designated a pseudogene. The length of the CDR3 is 13 residues. CDR3 region: CATGGTTTDTQYF. In DNA form, the CDR3 reads TGTGCCACGGGGGGGACTACCACAGATACGCAGTATTTT.

V gene TRBV7-9 combines with J gene TRBJ2-7, with 16 bases lining up with TRBD2. Trimming removed 2 bases from V and 4 bases from J; junction bases left unmatched: 17. The CDR3 loop spans 21 amino acids. Germline V gene sequence: CDR1 SEHNR, CDR2 FQNEAQ (reference sequence). CDR3 region: CASSLSTPGLAGGNGWYEQYF. In DNA, the CDR3 is TGTGCCAGCAGCTTAAGTACGCCGGGACTAGCGGGAGGGAATGGGTGGTACGAGCAGTACTTC.

CDR3 in amino acids: CASSTKTGLYLDEQYF. DNA for the CDR3: TGTGCCAGCAGCACCAAAACGGGACTCTACCTGGACGAGCAGTACTTC. This chain uses TRBV7-8 with TRBJ2-7, with D perhaps TRBD2 (6 bases). V lost 5 bases to trimming and J lost 5 bases, with 22 bases between them. The germline CDR1 and CDR2 sequences are SGHVS and FQNEAQ. The CDR3 covers 16 residues.